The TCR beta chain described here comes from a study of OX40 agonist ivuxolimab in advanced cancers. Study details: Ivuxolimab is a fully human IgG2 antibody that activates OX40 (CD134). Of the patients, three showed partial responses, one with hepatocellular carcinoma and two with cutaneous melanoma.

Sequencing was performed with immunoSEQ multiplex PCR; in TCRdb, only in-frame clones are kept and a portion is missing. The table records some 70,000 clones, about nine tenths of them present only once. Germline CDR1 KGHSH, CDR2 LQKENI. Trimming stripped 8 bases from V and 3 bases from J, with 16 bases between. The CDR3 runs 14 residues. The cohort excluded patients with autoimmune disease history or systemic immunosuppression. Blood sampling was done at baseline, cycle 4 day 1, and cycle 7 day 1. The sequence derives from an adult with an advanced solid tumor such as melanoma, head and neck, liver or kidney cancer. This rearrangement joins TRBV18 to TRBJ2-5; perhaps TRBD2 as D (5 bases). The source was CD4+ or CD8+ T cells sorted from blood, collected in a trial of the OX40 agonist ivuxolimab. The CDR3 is CASSASGSKETQYF. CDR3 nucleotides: TGTGCCAGCAGTGCGAGCGGATCTAAAGAGACCCAGTACTTC.